This passage covers 19 T cell receptor beta chains from one sample sequenced in a study of early T cells in non-severe SARS-CoV-2 infection. TCRdb called the 5' RACE reads again in MiXCR, with one record for every CDR3 protein. The sample lists 65,000 to 70,000 distinct CDR3 sequences, 9% to 15% occurring once. Input material: whole blood. The source of these receptors is an adult who was a healthcare worker with PCR-confirmed SARS-CoV-2 infection or an uninfected control (not recorded which).

This rearrangement joins TRBV2 to TRBJ2-1; TRBD1 matches 7 bases. The V segment lost 5 bases and the J segment 3 bases; nucleotides outside the gene matches: 4. CDR3 size: 14 residues. The germline V gene encodes CDR1 SNHLY and CDR2 FYNNEI. The CDR3 loop reads CASSSTGRYNEQFF. CDR3 DNA sequence: TGTGCCAGCAGTTCGACAGGGCGCTACAATGAGCAGTTCTTC.

Many counts were recorded for this clonotype. This chain links TRBV5-1 with TRBJ2-3; D is ambiguous. The CDR3 length is 14 residues. In germline, CDR1 is SGHRS, CDR2 YFSETQ. Trimming removed 4 bases at V and 2 bases at J, with 11 bases between. The chain's CDR3 is CASSRAQDTDTQYF. For the CDR3, the DNA is TGCGCCAGCAGCAGGGCGCAGGACACAGATACGCAGTATTTT. Using reference TRBV5-1 and TRBJ2-3 for the parts outside the CDR3, the full variable domain is KAGVTQTPRYLIKTRGQQVTLSCSPISGHRSVSWYQQTPGQGLQFLFEYFSETQRNKGNFPGRFSGRQFSNSRSEMNVSTLELGDSALYLCASSRAQDTDTQYFGPGTRLTVL.

The chain is built from TRBV6-5 and TRBJ2-5; either TRBD1 or TRBD2 may fit D (5 bases each). Trimming stripped 2 bases from V and 5 bases from J, with 9 bases between. The CDR3 extends over 13 amino acids. The germline V gene has CDR1 MNHEY and CDR2 SVGAGI. CDR3 nucleotide sequence: TGTGCCAGCAGTTACGGGGGTGGCGAGACCCAGTACTTC. Protein product: CASSYGGGETQYF.

V and J are TRBV12-3 or TRBV12-4 and TRBJ2-2; 12 nucleotides match TRBD2. This CDR3 has 18 residues. V shed 5 bases and J 2 bases; nucleotides not matched to a gene: 9. CDR3 amino acids: CASSPGLAGGPNTGELFF. CDR3 DNA: TGTGCCAGCAGTCCCGGGCTAGCGGGGGGGCCCAACACCGGGGAGCTGTTTTTT.

This clonotype was seen ten or more times. This rearrangement joins TRBV6-5 to TRBJ1-3; D gene uncertain. With 5 bases removed from V and 0 bases from J, the gap between germline ends came to 14 bases. Germline V gives CDR1 MNHEY, CDR2 SVGAGI. The CDR3 runs to 16 residues. CDR3 sequence: CASSLGRLDSGNTIYF. CDR3 nucleotides: TGTGCCAGCAGTCTCGGGAGGCTCGACTCTGGAAACACCATATATTTT.

This clonotype was counted at least ten times. V usage is TRBV12-3 or TRBV12-4 and J usage is TRBJ2-7; 7 positions agree with TRBD2. The CDR3 loop spans 15 amino acids. After removal of 3 bases from V and 4 bases from J, the junction contained 9 bases not matched to a gene. The CDR3 nucleotides read TGTGCCAGCAGTTTTAGCCCCGGGACTATTTACGAGCAGTACTTC. Its protein product is CASSFSPGTIYEQYF.

The genes are TRBV6-6 and TRBJ1-5; TRBD1 is a possible D gene (6 bases). Germline CDR1 and CDR2: MNHNY and SVGAGI (reference sequence). The CDR3 covers 13 residues. Trimming removed 6 bases from V and 12 bases from J, with 18 bases in between. CDR3 sequence: CASSSPPDSDQHF. CDR3 sequence (DNA): TGTGCCAGCAGCTCACCCCCGGACAGTGACCAGCATTTT.

On this clonotype itself: Compared with germline, one end of the junction differs, possibly owing to a read error. V and J are TRBV3-1 and TRBJ2-3; tentative D call: TRBD2 (5 bases). In germline, CDR1 is LGHDT, CDR2 YNNKEL (reference sequence). This CDR3 comprises 15 residues. CDR3 in amino acids: CPSSQPDLRAGTQYF. The DNA of the CDR3 is TGTCCCAGCAGCCAACCCGACTTGAGGGCCGGGACGCAGTATTTT.

In this sample, this clonotype turned up a few times. V is TRBV20-1 and J is TRBJ2-5; TRBD2 is a possible D gene (6 bases). CDR1 is DFQATT and CDR2 is SNEGSKA in the germline V gene (reference sequence). Deletions cut 6 bases from V and 4 bases from J, with 15 bases between. The CDR3 is 13 residues long. DNA of the CDR3: TGCAGTGCCCTCCCACTGCGGGGAGAGACCCAGTACTTC. As protein: CSALPLRGETQYF.

This clonotype has a count of ten or more. The V and J genes are TRBV20-1 and TRBJ2-7, with D uncertain. Looked up from germline, CDR1 is DFQATT and CDR2 is SNEGSKA (reference sequence). This CDR3 comprises 13 residues. V lost 2 bases and J 3 bases, leaving 11 bases between the germline ends. The CDR3 bases are TGCAGTGCTAGACAGGTTGGAGACTACGAGCAGTACTTC. Translating gives CSARQVGDYEQYF.

This clonotype was counted only a few times. The V and J genes are TRBV29-1 and TRBJ1-2, with D maybe TRBD1 (5 bases). CDR3 length equals 10 residues. The germline V gene encodes CDR1 SQVTM and CDR2 ANQGSEA. The germline V and J ends were trimmed by 6 bases and 11 bases, with 13 bases remaining between them. The CDR3 DNA sequence: TGCAGCGTGGACACCAGCGGATACACCTTC. This codes for CSVDTSGYTF.

This clonotype was counted ten times or more. CDR3 residues: CSARVRSAEAFF. The CDR3 nucleotides read TGCAGTGCTAGAGTCAGGTCTGCTGAAGCTTTCTTT. The chain joins TRBV20-1 to TRBJ1-1, with D hard to call. This CDR3 comprises 12 residues. In germline, CDR1 is DFQATT, CDR2 SNEGSKA (reference sequence). Trimming cost V 1 base and J 6 bases, with 9 bases left between them.

This clonotype has only a few counts. The chain uses TRBV7-3 and TRBJ2-7; D possibly corresponds to TRBD1 (6 bases). Looked up from germline, CDR1 is SGHTA and CDR2 is FQGTGA. The CDR3 runs to 15 residues. Trimming pared 2 bases from V and 6 bases from J, leaving 17 bases between. The CDR3 nucleotides read TGTGCCAGCAGCTTATCGGCAGGGGCGAGGAGCGAGCAGTACTTC. Its translation: CASSLSAGARSEQYF.

The chain employs TRBV6-1 and TRBJ1-5; D unresolved. The germline gives CDR1 MNHNS, CDR2 SASEGT. This CDR3 region has 14 residues. Between the trimmed V and J ends, which lost 0 bases and 7 bases, there was a span of 10 bases. The CDR3 bases are TGTGCCAGCAGTGAAGCGGCAACAGCCCAGCCCCAGCATTTT. This translates into CASSEAATAQPQHF.

V usage is TRBV7-9 and J usage is TRBJ1-5; D is undetermined. The V and J ends lost 5 bases and 0 bases respectively, with 8 bases between them. CDR1 and CDR2 (germline): SEHNR, FQNEAQ (reference sequence). CDR3 length: 14 residues. CDR3 loop: CASSDQNSNQPQHF. DNA of the CDR3: TGTGCCAGCAGCGACCAGAATAGCAATCAGCCCCAGCATTTT. The whole variable domain, filled in from reference TRBV7-9 and TRBJ1-5, reads DTGVSQNPRHKITKRGQNVTFRCDPISEHNRLYWYRQTLGQGPEFLTYFQNEAQLEKSRLLSDRFSAERPKGSFSTLEIQRTEQGDSAMYLCASSDQNSNQPQHFGDGTRLSIL.

The chain joins TRBV5-1 to TRBJ1-5; no clear D gene. This CDR3 is 15 amino acids long. Germline V lookup: CDR1 SGHRS, CDR2 YFSETQ. V was clipped by 0 bases and J by 5 bases, with 12 bases between them. The CDR3 sequence: CASSLDLGLDQPQHF. The CDR3 coding sequence is TGCGCCAGCAGCTTGGATCTGGGATTAGATCAGCCCCAGCATTTT.

This chain uses TRBV12-3 or TRBV12-4 with TRBJ2-1, with 9 bases identical to TRBD1. Trimming cost V 3 bases and J 1 base; bases outside gene matches: 13. The CDR3 spans 19 residues. The DNA for the CDR3 is TGTGCCAGCAGTTTGGGCGACAGGGGGTTTTTGGGATCCTACAATGAGCAGTTCTTC. Its protein is CASSLGDRGFLGSYNEQFF.

This chain links TRBV11-2 with TRBJ2-5, with TRBD2 matching over 12 bases. Germline lookup yields CDR1 SGHAT and CDR2 FQNNGV. This CDR3 is 16 amino acids long. V shed 4 bases, J shed 2 bases, and the junction held 5 bases outside the gene matches. CDR3 in DNA: TGTGCCAGCAGCTCCACTAGCGGGGGGATACAAGAGACCCAGTACTTC. Translated: CASSSTSGGIQETQYF.

This clonotype turned up a few times. V usage is TRBV2 and J usage is TRBJ2-5, with 7 bases lining up with TRBD1. The trim removed 5 bases at V and 3 bases at J, leaving 6 bases unmatched. Germline loops: CDR1 SNHLY, CDR2 FYNNEI. The CDR3 length is 14 residues. As DNA, the CDR3 is TGTGCCAGCAGTTACCACAGGGGTGAAGAGACCCAGTACTTC. Encoded protein: CASSYHRGEETQYF.